A selection of T cell receptor beta chains follows, all from one sample in a study of technical replicates of blood from a few donors. Method: immunoSEQ multiplex PCR; TCRdb's copy keeps in-frame clones and lacks some. The data show approximately 79,000 clones, 93% seen once. The source material was T cells isolated from PBMCs. These receptor sequences come from a human donor in good health. Both conserved end residues are part of each CDR3. D genes are given only for firm matches.

j_call d_call v_call cdr3_aa cdr3_nt
TRBJ1-3 TRBD1 TRBV9 CASSDGQAWDSGNTIYF TGTGCCAGCAGCGACGGACAGGCCTGGGACTCTGGAAACACCATATATTTT
TRBJ1-2 - TRBV19 CASVIGANSYGYTF TGTGCCAGTGTAATAGGCGCAAACAGCTATGGCTACACCTTC
TRBJ2-7 - TRBV5-8 CASIFPGPPYEQYF TGTGCCTCTATATTCCCAGGGCCCCCCTACGAGCAGTACTTC
TRBJ2-2 TRBD2 TRBV2 CASLASGMVGELFF TGTGCCAGCCTGGCTAGCGGGATGGTCGGGGAGCTGTTTTTT
TRBJ2-3 TRBD2 TRBV7-7 CASSLLVTAGGANTQYF TGTGCTAGCAGCTTACTGGTGACAGCGGGAGGGGCTAATACGCAGTATTTT
TRBJ2-7 TRBD2 TRBV7-9 CASSLGAGGGYEQYF TGTGCCAGCAGCTTAGGAGCGGGAGGGGGCTACGAGCAGTACTTC
TRBJ1-3 - TRBV5-1 CASSSEPGPSSSTIYF TGCGCCAGCAGCTCGGAACCGGGTCCTAGCTCTAGCACCATATATTTT
TRBJ1-2 TRBD1 TRBV29-1 CSVEFSIPDRRVSNYGYTF TGCAGCGTTGAATTCAGTATTCCGGACAGGAGAGTCTCTAACTATGGCTACACCTTC
TRBJ1-5 - TRBV28 CASRSGTPYQPQHF TGTGCCAGCAGATCCGGGACACCGTATCAGCCCCAGCATTTT
TRBJ2-3 TRBD2 TRBV6-1 CASSDPSLAGSTDTQYF TGTGCCAGCAGTGACCCCTCCCTAGCGGGTAGCACAGATACGCAGTATTTT
TRBJ2-3 TRBD2 TRBV7-3 CASSPGSGGSTDTQYF TGTGCCAGCAGCCCCGGTAGCGGGGGGAGCACAGATACGCAGTATTTT
TRBJ2-1 TRBD1 TRBV4-3 CASSQRDSYNEQFF TGCGCCAGCAGCCAAAGGGACAGCTACAATGAGCAGTTCTTC
TRBJ2-1 TRBD2 TRBV10-3 CAIRSQREGLNEQFF TGTGCCATCAGAAGCCAACGGGAGGGCCTCAATGAGCAGTTCTTC
TRBJ1-1 - TRBV13 CASSPELHLTAFF TGTGCCAGCAGCCCCGAGCTCCACCTCACAGCTTTCTTT
TRBJ2-2 - TRBV23-1 CASSLTDPANTGELFF TGCGCCAGCAGTCTGACAGACCCTGCGAACACCGGGGAGCTGTTTTTT
TRBJ2-1 - TRBV11-3 CASSLRGFNEQFF TGTGCCAGCAGCTTACGGGGATTCAATGAGCAGTTCTTC
TRBJ2-2 TRBD2 TRBV9 CASSESGSANTGELFF TGTGCCAGCAGCGAAAGCGGGAGCGCAAACACCGGGGAGCTGTTTTTT